The 16 T cell receptor beta chains below all came from one sample that was sequenced in a study of PD-1 blockade in classical Hodgkin lymphoma. This table comes from immunoSEQ multiplex PCR, and its TCRdb copy is limited to in-frame clones, with some not included. The sample yields just over 60,000 clones, about 91% seen once. Each and every patient relapsed after autologous stem cell transplantation, and patients got differing brentuximab vedotin exposure. This specimen consisted of peripheral blood mononuclear cells (PBMCs), obtained at baseline. These receptors all come from a human donor with classical Hodgkin lymphoma.

The table lists this clone with a few counts. In the same sample, other DNA sequences code for this CDR3. This chain joins TRBV15 and TRBJ2-1, with 9 bases lining up with TRBD2. V lost 3 bases to trimming and J lost 3 bases; unmatched junction nucleotides: 6. The germline V gene has CDR1 LNHNV and CDR2 YYDKDF (reference sequence). The CDR3 is made up of 16 amino acids. The DNA of the CDR3 is TGTGCCACCAGCAGTCCCCCTAGCGGGATCTACAATGAGCAGTTCTTC. Amino acids: CATSSPPSGIYNEQFF.

The chain has TRBV30 and TRBJ1-5; 7 bases align to TRBD1. The CDR3 is made up of 14 amino acids. Germline V gives CDR1 GTSNPN, CDR2 SVGIG (reference sequence). J gave up 4 bases and V 2 bases, and 5 bases lay outside the gene matches. This chain's CDR3 is CAWSKGQLNQPQHF. CDR3 in DNA: TGTGCCTGGAGTAAGGGACAGCTAAATCAGCCCCAGCATTTT.

The chain has TRBV25-1 and TRBJ1-6; D is unclear. The germline gives CDR1 MGHDK, CDR2 SYGVNS. The CDR3 runs 14 residues. V was clipped by 6 bases and J by 5 bases, with 11 bases between them. The CDR3 is CASRVGGHNSPLHF. CDR3 coding DNA: TGTGCCAGCAGGGTGGGTGGACATAATTCACCCCTCCACTTT.

This chain links TRBV28 with TRBJ2-1; D gene uncertain. This CDR3 is built from 11 residues. Germline CDR1 reads MDHEN; CDR2 reads SYDVKM. Trimming stripped 3 bases from V and 5 bases from J, with 2 bases between. The CDR3 coding sequence is TGTGCCAGCAGTTTTGACAATGAGCAGTTCTTC. It specifies CASSFDNEQFF.

As DNA, the CDR3 is TGTGCCTGGAGTGTACATGGTGTAGACACCATATATTTT. Its protein is CAWSVHGVDTIYF. The chain joins TRBV30 to TRBJ1-3; D is unclear. The CDR3 consists of 13 residues. V was shortened by 0 bases and J by 8 bases, with 11 bases between the two germline ends. Looked up from germline, CDR1 is GTSNPN and CDR2 is SVGIG (reference sequence).

The chain employs TRBV10-3 and TRBJ2-3; either TRBD1 or TRBD2 may supply D (6 bases each). This CDR3 contains 14 residues. In germline, CDR1 is ENHRY, CDR2 SYGVKD. Trimming stripped 7 bases from V and 1 base from J, with 12 bases between. In nucleotides, the CDR3 is TGTGCCATCACCGGGGGCATCGGCACAGATACGCAGTATTTT. It codes for CAITGGIGTDTQYF.

The chain recombines TRBV6-1 with TRBJ1-1, with no clear D. Trimming removed 1 base at V and 0 bases at J, with 9 bases between. There are 15 residues in the CDR3. CDR1 and CDR2 (germline): MNHNS, SASEGT. The CDR3: CASSEGYSMNTEAFF. The CDR3 DNA sequence: TGTGCCAGCAGTGAAGGTTACAGCATGAACACTGAAGCTTTCTTT.

The CDR3 loop reads CASSSEGAETQYF. In DNA, the CDR3 is TGTGCCAGCAGTTCGGAGGGCGCAGAGACCCAGTACTTC. The chain links TRBV27 to TRBJ2-5; perhaps TRBD2 as D (6 bases). Germline CDR1 MNHEY, CDR2 SMNVEV (reference sequence). The CDR3 is 13 amino acids. The germline V and J ends were trimmed by 4 bases and 4 bases, with 10 bases remaining between them.

The chain recombines TRBV6-5 with TRBJ1-2; perhaps TRBD1 as D (5 bases). CDR1 MNHEY and CDR2 SVGAGI come from the germline V gene. With 8 bases removed from V and 4 bases from J, the gap between germline ends came to 8 bases. The length of the CDR3 is 11 residues. CDR3 sequence (DNA): TGTGCCAGCGGGACTTCCTATGGCTACACCTTC. This translates into CASGTSYGYTF.

The chain joins TRBV27 to TRBJ2-7, with no clear D. This CDR3 is 16 amino acids long. V was trimmed by 0 bases and J by 2 bases, leaving 14 bases between them. Germline loops: CDR1 MNHEY, CDR2 SMNVEV (reference sequence). The CDR3: CASSLSGRPTTYEQYF. Here the CDR3 DNA reads TGTGCCAGCAGTTTATCAGGGCGACCGACCACCTACGAGCAGTACTTC.

This rearrangement joins TRBV7-6 to TRBJ2-3, with a tentative D call TRBD1 (6 bases). V was trimmed by 5 bases and J by 6 bases, leaving 12 bases between them. The CDR3 loop spans 13 amino acids. Per germline, CDR1 SGHVS and CDR2 FNYEAQ. The CDR3 region is CASSPQGIDTQYF. The CDR3 bases are TGTGCCAGCAGCCCACAGGGAATTGATACGCAGTATTTT. Filled out from reference TRBV7-6 and TRBJ2-3, the complete variable domain reads GAGVSQSPRYKVTKRGQDVALRCDPISGHVSLYWYRQALGQGPEFLTYFNYEAQQDKSGLPNDRFSAERPEGSISTLTIQRTEQRDSAMYRCASSPQGIDTQYFGPGTRLTVL.

This clone was seen only once. The V gene is TRBV15, the J gene TRBJ2-5, with 8 nucleotides matching TRBD2. CDR3 length: 15 amino acids. Trimming removed 4 bases from V and 2 bases from J; junction bases left unmatched: 6. In germline, CDR1 is LNHNV, CDR2 YYDKDF (reference sequence). CDR3 amino acids: CATSKTLAEQETQYF. CDR3 in DNA: TGTGCCACCAGCAAGACACTAGCGGAACAAGAGACCCAGTACTTC.

V and J are TRBV9 and TRBJ2-5, with D unclear. Germline V lookup: CDR1 SGDLS, CDR2 YYNGEE. Trimming left V 1 base short and J 1 base short, with 11 bases between. This CDR3 is built from 15 residues. The CDR3 loop is CASSVSPGGQETQYF. The CDR3 DNA sequence: TGTGCCAGCAGCGTATCCCCCGGCGGCCAAGAGACCCAGTACTTC.

A remark on this clone: The sample holds other DNA sequences that translate to the same CDR3. CDR3 residues: CASSANTGELFF. CDR3 in DNA: TGTGCCAGCAGTGCGAACACCGGGGAGCTGTTTTTT. The chain joins TRBV9 to TRBJ2-2; D gene unclear. The length of the CDR3 is 12 residues. V lost 5 bases, J lost 0 bases, and 2 bases lay in between. Germline V gene sequence: CDR1 SGDLS, CDR2 YYNGEE.

This clone was seen a few times. The chain recombines TRBV19 with TRBJ1-1, with 9 bases aligning to TRBD1. Germline CDR1 and CDR2: LNHDA and SQIVND (reference sequence). Trimming cost V 7 bases and J 4 bases; bases outside gene matches: 10. This CDR3 comprises 15 residues. The CDR3 bases are TGTGCCAGTACCTCCGGACAGGGGTTTTCCACTGAAGCTTTCTTT. Its translation is CASTSGQGFSTEAFF.

This chain links TRBV7-9 with TRBJ2-7, with D perhaps TRBD2 (5 bases). Germline CDR1 reads SEHNR; CDR2 reads FQNEAQ (reference sequence). V lost 4 bases and J 0 bases, leaving 10 bases between the germline ends. The CDR3 has 14 residues. The CDR3 is CASSSLGLSYEQYF. The DNA of the CDR3 is TGTGCCAGCAGCTCACTAGGGCTCTCCTACGAGCAGTACTTC. The whole variable domain, filled in from reference TRBV7-9 and TRBJ2-7, reads DTGVSQNPRHKITKRGQNVTFRCDPISEHNRLYWYRQTLGQGPEFLTYFQNEAQLEKSRLLSDRFSAERPKGSFSTLEIQRTEQGDSAMYLCASSSLGLSYEQYFGPGTRLTVT.